This TCR beta chain appears in the sequencing data of a study of T-cell memory formation after mild COVID-19. General study results and limits: Chiefly within CM and EM were the contracting CD4+ clones; CD8+ ones were within EMRA. Among clones peaking at day 37 in the second wave, SARS-CoV-2 specificity remained unconfirmed.

The germline V gene has CDR1 SGDLS and CDR2 YYNGEE. The CDR3 extends over 16 amino acids. V trimming: 2 bases; J trimming: 1 base; junction bases outside the gene matches: 7. One entry per CDR3 protein results from TCRdb running MiXCR on the 5' RACE reads. There are about 180,000 distinct CDR3 sequences in the sample; 15% to 20% occur only once, and 3.9% lies in the top ten. On this clonotype itself: The antigen is undetermined.

Sequencing input: PBMCs or a T cell subset sorted from them (not recorded which). The receptor comes from a man aged 18 to 30 who had mild COVID-19 (a few samples of this study predate the infection). Cell type and time point are not known. The J gene is TRBJ1-1, the V gene TRBV9; 8 bases align to TRBD1. The CDR3 region is CASSVAGQGANTEAFF. The CDR3 nucleotides read TGTGCCAGCAGCGTTGCGGGGCAGGGGGCGAACACTGAAGCTTTCTTT.